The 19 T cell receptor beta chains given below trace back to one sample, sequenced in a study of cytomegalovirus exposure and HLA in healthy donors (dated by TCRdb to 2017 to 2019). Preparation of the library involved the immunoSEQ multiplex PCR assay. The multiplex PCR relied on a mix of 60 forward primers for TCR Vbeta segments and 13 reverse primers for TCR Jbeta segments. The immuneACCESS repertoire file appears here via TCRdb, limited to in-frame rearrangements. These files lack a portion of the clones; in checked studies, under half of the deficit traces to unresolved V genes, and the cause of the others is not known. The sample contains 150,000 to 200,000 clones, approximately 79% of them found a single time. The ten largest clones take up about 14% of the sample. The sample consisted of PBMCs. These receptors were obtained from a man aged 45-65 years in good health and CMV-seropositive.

CDR3 residues: CASSTPGPIRGEQYV. The CDR3 DNA is TGTGCCAGCAGCACTCCGGGACCAATCAGGGGGGAGCAGTACGTC. The rearrangement links TRBV28 to TRBJ2-7, with 7 positions matching TRBD1. With 6 bases clipped from V and 7 bases from J, the junction kept 15 bases outside the gene matches. The CDR3 is 15 amino acids. Germline assignment: CDR1 MDHEN and CDR2 SYDVKM.

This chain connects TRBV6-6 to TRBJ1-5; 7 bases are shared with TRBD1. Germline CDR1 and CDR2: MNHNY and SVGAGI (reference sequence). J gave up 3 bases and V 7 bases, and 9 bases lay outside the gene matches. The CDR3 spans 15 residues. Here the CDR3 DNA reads TGTGCCAGCACAAACAGGGGTAATTACAATCAGCCCCAGCATTTT. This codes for CASTNRGNYNQPQHF.

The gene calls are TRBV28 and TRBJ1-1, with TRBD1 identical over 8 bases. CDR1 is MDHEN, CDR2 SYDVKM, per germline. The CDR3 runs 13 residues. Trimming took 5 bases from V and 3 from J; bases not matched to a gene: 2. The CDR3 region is CASSGQGHTEAFF. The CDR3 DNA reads TGTGCCAGCAGTGGACAGGGTCACACTGAAGCTTTCTTT.

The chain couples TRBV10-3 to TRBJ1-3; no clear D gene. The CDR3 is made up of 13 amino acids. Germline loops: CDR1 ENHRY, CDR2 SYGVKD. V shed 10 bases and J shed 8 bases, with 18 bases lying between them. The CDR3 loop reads CATTRVDGDTIYF. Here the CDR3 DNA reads TGTGCCACTACACGGGTAGACGGAGACACCATATATTTT.

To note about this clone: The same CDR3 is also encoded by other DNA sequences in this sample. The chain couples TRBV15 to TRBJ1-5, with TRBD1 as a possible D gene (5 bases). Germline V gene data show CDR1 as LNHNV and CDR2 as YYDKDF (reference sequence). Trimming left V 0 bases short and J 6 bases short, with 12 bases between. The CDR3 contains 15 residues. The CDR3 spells CATSRDRGLGQPQHF. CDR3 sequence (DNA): TGTGCCACCAGCAGAGATAGGGGACTCGGTCAGCCCCAGCATTTT.

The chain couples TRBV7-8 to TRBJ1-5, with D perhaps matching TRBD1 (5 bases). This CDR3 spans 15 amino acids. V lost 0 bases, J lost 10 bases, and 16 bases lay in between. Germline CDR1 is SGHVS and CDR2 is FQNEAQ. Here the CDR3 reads CASSLATGKISPQHF. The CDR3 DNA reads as TGTGCCAGCAGCTTAGCCACAGGAAAAATCAGCCCCCAGCATTTT.

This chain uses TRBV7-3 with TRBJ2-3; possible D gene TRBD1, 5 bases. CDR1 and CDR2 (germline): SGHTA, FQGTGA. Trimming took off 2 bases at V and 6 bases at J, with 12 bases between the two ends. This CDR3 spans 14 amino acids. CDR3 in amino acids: CASSLGIGVDTQYF. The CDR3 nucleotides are TGTGCCAGCAGCTTAGGAATAGGGGTGGATACGCAGTATTTT.

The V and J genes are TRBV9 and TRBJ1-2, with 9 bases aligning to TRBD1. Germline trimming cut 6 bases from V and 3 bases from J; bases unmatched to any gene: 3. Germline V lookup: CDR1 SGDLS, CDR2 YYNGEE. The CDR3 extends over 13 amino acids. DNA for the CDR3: TGTGCCAGCACTGGGACAGGGCACTATGGCTACACCTTC. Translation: CASTGTGHYGYTF.

The CDR3 region is CASSPGGGSYLYGYTF. In DNA, the CDR3 is TGTGCCAGCAGCCCCGGCGGGGGCTCCTACCTCTATGGCTACACCTTC. The J gene is TRBJ1-2, the V gene TRBV9; TRBD1 might be the D (6 bases). CDR1 is SGDLS and CDR2 is YYNGEE in the germline V gene. The CDR3 runs to 16 residues. V lost 4 bases to trimming and J lost 4 bases, with 20 bases between them. Using reference TRBV9 and TRBJ1-2 for the parts outside the CDR3, the full variable domain is DSGVTQTPKHLITATGQRVTLRCSPRSGDLSVYWYQQSLDQGLQFLIQYYNGEERAKGNILERFSAQQFPDLHSELNLSSLELGDSALYFCASSPGGGSYLYGYTFGSGTRLTVV.

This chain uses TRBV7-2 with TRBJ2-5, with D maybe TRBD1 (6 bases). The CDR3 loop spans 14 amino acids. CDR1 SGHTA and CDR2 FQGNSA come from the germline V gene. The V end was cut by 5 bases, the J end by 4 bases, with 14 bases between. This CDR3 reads CASSQYRAGETQYF. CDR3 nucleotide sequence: TGTGCCAGCAGCCAATACAGGGCCGGAGAGACCCAGTACTTC.

The CDR3 sequence is CASSASGGVTDTQYF. The CDR3 coding sequence is TGTGCCAGCAGTGCGAGCGGGGGAGTCACAGATACGCAGTATTTT. This chain joins TRBV7-7 and TRBJ2-3; 8 bases fit TRBD2. J lost 2 bases, V lost 6 bases, and 7 bases had no gene match. In germline, CDR1 is SSHAT, CDR2 FNYEAQ (reference sequence). The CDR3 contains 15 residues.

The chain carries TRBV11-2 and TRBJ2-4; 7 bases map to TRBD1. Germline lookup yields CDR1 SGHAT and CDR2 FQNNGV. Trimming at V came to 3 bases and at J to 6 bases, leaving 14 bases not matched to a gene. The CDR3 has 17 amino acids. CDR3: CASSFDQDRPPTNIQYF. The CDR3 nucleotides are TGTGCCAGCAGCTTCGATCAGGACAGGCCCCCGACAAACATTCAGTACTTC. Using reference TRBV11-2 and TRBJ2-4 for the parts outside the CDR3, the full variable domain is EAGVAQSPRYKIIEKRQSVAFWCNPISGHATLYWYQQILGQGPKLLIQFQNNGVVDDSQLPKDRFSAERLKGVDSTLKIQPAKLEDSAVYLCASSFDQDRPPTNIQYFGAGTRLSVL.

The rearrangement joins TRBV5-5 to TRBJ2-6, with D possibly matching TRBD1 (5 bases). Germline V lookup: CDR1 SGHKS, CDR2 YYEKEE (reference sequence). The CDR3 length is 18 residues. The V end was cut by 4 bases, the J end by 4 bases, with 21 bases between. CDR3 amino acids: CASSHGWTHSQGANVLTF. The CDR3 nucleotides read TGTGCCAGCAGCCACGGATGGACACACTCTCAGGGGGCCAACGTCCTGACTTTC.

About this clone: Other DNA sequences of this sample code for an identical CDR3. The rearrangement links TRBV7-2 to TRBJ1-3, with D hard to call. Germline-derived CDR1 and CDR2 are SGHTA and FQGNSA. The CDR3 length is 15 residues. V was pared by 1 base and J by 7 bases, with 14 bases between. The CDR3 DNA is TGTGCCAGCAGCTTAGACTCGACTGTTCAGAACACCATATATTTT. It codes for CASSLDSTVQNTIYF.

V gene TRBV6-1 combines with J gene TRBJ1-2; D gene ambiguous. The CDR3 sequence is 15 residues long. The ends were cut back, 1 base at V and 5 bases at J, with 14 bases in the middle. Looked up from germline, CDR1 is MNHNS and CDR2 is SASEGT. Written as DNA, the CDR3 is TGTGCCAGCAGTGAAGTCCGCCTAATGCCTTATGGCTACACCTTC. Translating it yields CASSEVRLMPYGYTF.

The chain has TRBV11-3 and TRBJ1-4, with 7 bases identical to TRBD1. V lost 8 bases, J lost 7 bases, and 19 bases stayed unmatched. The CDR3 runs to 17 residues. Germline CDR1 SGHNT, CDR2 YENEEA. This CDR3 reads CASVLRDSQLVGEKLFF. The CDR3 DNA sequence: TGTGCCAGCGTTCTTCGGGACAGCCAACTGGTAGGTGAAAAACTGTTTTTT.

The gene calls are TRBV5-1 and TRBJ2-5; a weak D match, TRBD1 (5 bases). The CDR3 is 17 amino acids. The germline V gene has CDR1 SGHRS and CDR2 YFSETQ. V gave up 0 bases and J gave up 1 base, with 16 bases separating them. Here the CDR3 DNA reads TGCGCCAGCAGCTTGGCCGGCGACAGTCTTTTCCAAGAGACCCAGTACTTC. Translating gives CASSLAGDSLFQETQYF.

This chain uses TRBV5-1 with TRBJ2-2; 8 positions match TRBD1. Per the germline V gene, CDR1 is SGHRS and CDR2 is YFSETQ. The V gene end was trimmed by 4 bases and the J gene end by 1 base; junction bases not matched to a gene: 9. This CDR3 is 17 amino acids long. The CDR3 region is CASSDGWGTGNTGELFF. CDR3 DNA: TGCGCCAGCAGCGACGGGTGGGGGACAGGGAACACCGGGGAGCTGTTTTTT.

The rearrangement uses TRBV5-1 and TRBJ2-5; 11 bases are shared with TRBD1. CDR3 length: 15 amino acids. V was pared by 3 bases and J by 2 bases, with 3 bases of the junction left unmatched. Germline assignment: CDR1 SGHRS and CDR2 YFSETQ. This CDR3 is CASSSDRGPQETQYF. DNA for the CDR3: TGCGCCAGCAGCTCGGACAGGGGGCCGCAAGAGACCCAGTACTTC.